What follows are 8 T cell receptor beta chains derived from one specimen sequenced in a study of T cell changes during pregnancy in multiple sclerosis. The assay was immunoSEQ multiplex PCR, and TCRdb's table has in-frame clones only and misses some. The sample carries 40,000 to 55,000 clones, around 94% recorded once. The sample consisted of CD4+ T cells from peripheral blood mononuclear cells, taken in the third trimester of pregnancy. Receptors originate from a female donor with multiple sclerosis, enrolled in a pregnancy study.

V usage is TRBV6-1 and J usage is TRBJ1-1; D ambiguous. Trimming took off 0 bases at V and 2 bases at J, with 4 bases between the two ends. Per the germline V gene, CDR1 is MNHNS and CDR2 is SASEGT. The CDR3 contains 13 residues. In nucleotides, the CDR3 is TGTGCCAGCAGTGAAGCGGGCAACACTGAAGCTTTCTTT. Encoded protein: CASSEAGNTEAFF.

The CDR3 region has the DNA TGTGCCAGCAGCCCGGGGTTACACGCTGGGGCCAACGTCCTGACTTTC. Translating it yields CASSPGLHAGANVLTF. The genes are TRBV5-4 and TRBJ2-6, with D maybe TRBD2 (5 bases). The CDR3 is 16 residues long. V was clipped by 4 bases and J by 2 bases, with 13 bases between them. Germline CDR1 is SGHNT and CDR2 is YYREEE (reference sequence).

The V gene is TRBV7-8, the J gene TRBJ2-5; possibly TRBD2 for D (7 bases). Trimming left V 5 bases short and J 2 bases short, with 24 bases between. CDR1 is SGHVS, CDR2 FQNEAQ, per germline. This CDR3 region has 18 residues. The CDR3 coding sequence is TGTGCCAGCAGCCCAATAAGGGGGGGAATTCTAGGGCAAGAGACCCAGTACTTC. It yields the protein CASSPIRGGILGQETQYF.

The chain links TRBV14 to TRBJ1-1, with 9 nucleotides matching TRBD1. Germline V gene data show CDR1 as SGHDN and CDR2 as FVKESK. The V gene end was trimmed by 4 bases and the J gene end by 7 bases; junction bases not matched to a gene: 7. CDR3 length: 14 amino acids. The CDR3 is CASSLLTGGVEAFF. The CDR3 DNA is TGTGCCAGCAGCCTTCTGACAGGGGGGGTTGAAGCTTTCTTT.

CDR3 amino acids: CASSLNRATNQPQHF. DNA for the CDR3: TGTGCCAGCAGCCTGAACAGGGCGACCAATCAGCCCCAGCATTTT. This sequence joins TRBV6-5 and TRBJ1-5, with a weak D call TRBD1 (6 bases). V was clipped by 6 bases and J by 3 bases, with 15 bases between them. This CDR3 is built from 15 residues. CDR1 MNHEY and CDR2 SVGAGI come from the germline V gene.

The chain recombines TRBV7-2 with TRBJ2-1; possibly TRBD1 for D (5 bases). Trimming shortened V by 6 bases and J by 5 bases, and 11 bases separated the two germline ends. Germline V gene lookup returns CDR1 SGHTA and CDR2 FQGNSA. This CDR3 has 13 residues. CDR3 sequence (DNA): TGTGCCAGCAGGGGGCGAAGAAACAATGAGCAGTTCTTC. Its protein is CASRGRRNNEQFF.

The V call is TRBV30, the J call TRBJ1-6, with TRBD1 identical over 8 bases. J was trimmed by 9 bases and V by 2 bases; bases with no gene match: 9. The CDR3 spans 15 residues. The germline V gene has CDR1 GTSNPN and CDR2 SVGIG (reference sequence). For the CDR3, the DNA is TGTGCCTGGAGTATATCAGGGGGCGCAGGTTCACCCCTCCACTTT. It specifies CAWSISGGAGSPLHF.

The chain links TRBV27 to TRBJ1-5; 7 bases line up with TRBD1. This CDR3 has 15 amino acids. V dropped 0 bases and J dropped 7; count of bases not matched to a gene: 6. Germline-derived CDR1 and CDR2 are MNHEY and SMNVEV (reference sequence). The CDR3 DNA reads as TGTGCCAGCAGTTTATCGAAAGGGGGCGGACAGCCCCAGCATTTT. Its translation is CASSLSKGGGQPQHF.